The 28 T cell receptor beta chains presented below share a single source sample, sequenced in a study of sequential checkpoint blockade in melanoma. Using immunoSEQ multiplex PCR, the repertoire was profiled, and TCRdb retains in-frame clones only, with some absent. Of 20,000 to 25,000 clones in the sample, 75% to 90% were seen once. As for treatment: randomized to nivolumab then ipilimumab (arm A) or the reverse (arm B). The sequenced sample was CD8+ T cells sorted from blood (inferred from file names), obtained from a patient given nivolumab and ipilimumab in sequence. These receptors all stem from a human donor with melanoma.

The rearrangement joins TRBV5-6 to TRBJ2-7; 10 bases fit TRBD1. The V and J ends lost 5 bases and 7 bases, in that order; junction bases with no gene match: 9. Per germline, CDR1 SGHDT and CDR2 YYEEEE. CDR3 size: 14 residues. The CDR3 nucleotides are TGTGCCAGCAGTTCCGGGACAGGGGTGCGGGAGCAGTACTTC. Its protein product is CASSSGTGVREQYF.

This clone appeared once. The genes are TRBV7-9 and TRBJ2-1; a possible D gene is TRBD2 (6 bases). Germline CDR1 is SEHNR and CDR2 is FQNEAQ (reference sequence). The CDR3 totals 11 residues. V gave up 2 bases and J gave up 12 bases, with 8 bases separating them. CDR3 sequence: CASSLRRGQFF. The CDR3 bases are TGTGCCAGCAGCTTAAGGCGGGGGCAGTTCTTC. Based on the CDR3 plus reference TRBV7-9 and TRBJ2-1, the full variable domain is DTGVSQNPRHKITKRGQNVTFRCDPISEHNRLYWYRQTLGQGPEFLTYFQNEAQLEKSRLLSDRFSAERPKGSFSTLEIQRTEQGDSAMYLCASSLRRGQFFGPGTRLTVL.

This rearrangement joins TRBV10-3 to TRBJ1-2, with 7 bases fitting TRBD1. The V and J ends lost 3 bases and 3 bases, in that order; junction bases with no gene match: 4. CDR3 size: 14 residues. Germline assignment: CDR1 ENHRY and CDR2 SYGVKD. The CDR3 region has the DNA TGTGCCATCAGTGAAGACAGGGTATACTATGGCTACACCTTC. This codes for CAISEDRVYYGYTF.

The chain links TRBV5-6 to TRBJ2-1, with D tentatively TRBD2 (5 bases). CDR1 is SGHDT, CDR2 YYEEEE, per germline. With 0 bases removed from V and 2 bases from J, the gap between germline ends came to 6 bases. This CDR3 is built from 14 residues. This chain's CDR3 is CASSLGRTYNEQFF. For the CDR3, the DNA is TGTGCCAGCAGCTTGGGGAGGACCTACAATGAGCAGTTCTTC.

By frequency in the sample, this clone is medium-sized. This CDR3 reads CASSLRGSTEAFF. CDR3 DNA sequence: TGTGCCAGCAGTTTGCGGGGAAGTACTGAAGCTTTCTTT. This chain joins TRBV27 and TRBJ1-1, with unresolved D. The ends were cut back, 3 bases at V and 5 bases at J, with 10 bases in the middle. CDR1 and CDR2 from the germline V gene are MNHEY and SMNVEV (reference sequence). The CDR3 is 13 amino acids.

The rearrangement links TRBV7-2 to TRBJ1-4; TRBD1 is a possible D gene (5 bases). With 1 base removed from V and 2 bases from J, the gap between germline ends came to 11 bases. CDR1 and CDR2 (germline): SGHTA, FQGNSA. There are 16 residues in the CDR3. As DNA, the CDR3 is TGTGCCAGCAGCTTAGTTTCCCGGGGGACTAATGAAAAACTGTTTTTT. Protein: CASSLVSRGTNEKLFF.

This rearrangement joins TRBV5-6 to TRBJ2-1, with TRBD2 matching over 10 bases. With 1 base clipped from V and 2 bases from J, the junction kept 6 bases outside the gene matches. Germline V gene sequence: CDR1 SGHDT, CDR2 YYEEEE. The CDR3 is made up of 17 amino acids. The CDR3: CASSLWVAGGPYNEQFF. In nucleotides, the CDR3 is TGTGCCAGCAGCTTGTGGGTAGCGGGGGGCCCCTACAATGAGCAGTTCTTC.

V usage is TRBV6-1 and J usage is TRBJ2-5; 8 bases are shared with TRBD1. The J call is in doubt because the DNA end fits TRBJ2-7 better. Looked up from germline, CDR1 is MNHNS and CDR2 is SASEGT. The CDR3 is 14 amino acids. CDR3 amino acids: CASKPGQDVYEQYF. Written as DNA, the CDR3 is TGTGCCAGCAAACCGGGACAGGATGTCTACGAGCAGTACTTC.

The rearrangement uses TRBV6-5 and TRBJ2-7; perhaps TRBD2 as D (5 bases). CDR1 and CDR2 from the germline V gene are MNHEY and SVGAGI. V was shortened by 4 bases and J by 6 bases, with 19 bases between the two germline ends. This CDR3 is 15 amino acids long. Written as DNA, the CDR3 is TGTGCCAGCAGTTGGACGTCTGAGGGCTTACGCGAGCAGTACTTC. It codes for CASSWTSEGLREQYF.

The chain carries TRBV19 and TRBJ2-7, with D perhaps TRBD1 (7 bases). The CDR3 has 14 residues. Trimming left V 2 bases short and J 4 bases short, with 12 bases between. Per the germline V gene, CDR1 is LNHDA and CDR2 is SQIVND (reference sequence). In nucleotides, the CDR3 is TGTGCCAGTAGTATACAGGGGGGCAGTTACGAGCAGTACTTC. Its protein is CASSIQGGSYEQYF.

The chain employs TRBV30 and TRBJ2-7; weak D call: TRBD1 (5 bases). The length of the CDR3 is 13 residues. Between the trimmed V and J ends, which lost 0 bases and 3 bases, there was a span of 9 bases. The germline CDR1 and CDR2 sequences are GTSNPN and SVGIG (reference sequence). CDR3 region: CAWSVYQGYEQYF. The CDR3 DNA follows: TGTGCCTGGAGTGTGTACCAGGGCTACGAGCAGTACTTC.

By its share, this clone is medium-sized (0.01 to 0.1%). The V call is TRBV19, the J call TRBJ1-2; TRBD1 matches at 7 bases. This CDR3 is 14 amino acids long. J gave up 8 bases and V 3 bases, and 9 bases lay outside the gene matches. Germline values: CDR1 LNHDA, CDR2 SQIVND (reference sequence). CDR3 in DNA: TGTGCCAGTAGTATGAAGAGGGGGCTAGAGGGCTACACCTTC. Protein sequence: CASSMKRGLEGYTF.

This clone was counted a few times. The chain uses TRBV28 and TRBJ1-5; 8 nucleotides agree with TRBD1. Per the germline V gene, CDR1 is MDHEN and CDR2 is SYDVKM. V was pared by 0 bases and J by 3 bases, with 4 bases of the junction left unmatched. The CDR3 loop spans 16 amino acids. CDR3 bases: TGTGCCAGCAGTTTATGGGGACAGGTGATCAATCAGCCCCAGCATTTT. Protein product: CASSLWGQVINQPQHF.

The chain has TRBV19 and TRBJ1-5; D is unresolved. The V gene lost 11 bases and the J gene lost 0 bases, with 17 bases spanning the gap. The CDR3 sequence is 15 residues long. Germline CDR1 is LNHDA and CDR2 is SQIVND (reference sequence). CDR3 protein: CASSLASYSNQPQHF. The CDR3 nucleotides read TGTGCCTCTAGCTTGGCCTCGTATAGCAATCAGCCCCAGCATTTT.

This clone was seen only a few times. The chain uses TRBV19 and TRBJ2-7; D might be TRBD2 (6 bases). V was clipped by 5 bases and J by 0 bases, with 14 bases between them. The CDR3 loop spans 15 amino acids. From germline, CDR1 is LNHDA and CDR2 SQIVND (reference sequence). CDR3 amino acids: CASSWEAGSSYEQYF. Written as DNA, the CDR3 is TGTGCCAGTAGTTGGGAGGCAGGGAGCTCCTACGAGCAGTACTTC.

J is TRBJ2-2 and V is TRBV5-6; a weak D match, TRBD2 (5 bases). The germline V gene has CDR1 SGHDT and CDR2 YYEEEE. Trimming pared 4 bases from V and 5 bases from J, leaving 15 bases between. The CDR3 extends over 15 amino acids. The CDR3 here is CASSPRVDGTGELFF. The CDR3 bases are TGTGCCAGCAGCCCGAGGGTAGACGGGACCGGGGAGCTGTTTTTT.

V and J are TRBV30 and TRBJ1-1, with 8 bases that match TRBD1. J was trimmed by 7 bases and V by 4 bases; bases with no gene match: 2. The germline gives CDR1 GTSNPN, CDR2 SVGIG (reference sequence). The CDR3 runs 11 residues. CDR3 in DNA: TGTGCCTGGACAGGGGGCGGTGAAGCTTTCTTT. Translation gives CAWTGGGEAFF.

J is TRBJ1-2 and V is TRBV4-3; 9 bases are shared with TRBD1. Looked up from germline, CDR1 is LGHNA and CDR2 is YSLEER. The CDR3 sequence is 15 residues long. J lost 8 bases, V lost 3 bases, and 10 bases had no gene match. CDR3 nucleotide sequence: TGCGCCAGCAGCCACTACAACAGGGGGCGGGAGGGCTACACCTTC. This translates into CASSHYNRGREGYTF.

This clone was observed a few times. Within the sample, other DNA sequences also encode this same CDR3. The V and J genes are TRBV7-9 and TRBJ2-5; 11 nucleotides match TRBD1. The CDR3 runs to 14 residues. Germline values: CDR1 SEHNR, CDR2 FQNEAQ (reference sequence). V lost 2 bases to trimming and J lost 5 bases; unmatched junction nucleotides: 1. The CDR3, as DNA: TGTGCCAGCAGCTTACGGACAGGGGGCGAGACCCAGTACTTC. This translates into CASSLRTGGETQYF.

The chain carries TRBV27 and TRBJ1-2; 7 bases match TRBD1. From germline, CDR1 is MNHEY and CDR2 SMNVEV (reference sequence). The V and J ends lost 3 bases and 8 bases, in that order; junction bases with no gene match: 6. CDR3 length: 13 amino acids. This chain's CDR3 is CASSFWDSQGYTF. In nucleotides, the CDR3 is TGTGCCAGCAGTTTTTGGGACAGCCAGGGCTACACCTTC.

A remark on this clone: Other DNA sequences in the same sample also yield this CDR3. J is TRBJ1-2 and V is TRBV6-5; 7 bases match TRBD1. This CDR3 spans 15 amino acids. Germline V gives CDR1 MNHEY, CDR2 SVGAGI. V shed 0 bases and J 8 bases; nucleotides not matched to a gene: 9. Here the CDR3 reads CASSYSRGGADGYTF. CDR3 nucleotide sequence: TGTGCCAGCAGTTACTCCCGAGGGGGCGCGGACGGCTACACCTTC.

This sequence joins TRBV28 and TRBJ2-7, with D possibly TRBD2 on 5 matching bases. The CDR3 spans 16 residues. V was cut by 3 bases and J by 5 bases, with 20 bases left in between. From germline, CDR1 is MDHEN and CDR2 SYDVKM. The CDR3 DNA is TGTGCCAGCAGTTTGGGTGTTGCGGAGCGGCTGGACGAGCAGTACTTC. The encoded protein is CASSLGVAERLDEQYF.

The V gene is TRBV4-2, the J gene TRBJ2-7; D is perhaps TRBD2 (5 bases). This CDR3 comprises 16 residues. In germline, CDR1 is LGHNA, CDR2 YNFKEQ. Trimming left V 0 bases short and J 4 bases short, with 16 bases between. In DNA, the CDR3 is TGTGCCAGCAGCCAAGATCACCGGGGATCAGTGTACGAGCAGTACTTC. Protein: CASSQDHRGSVYEQYF.

The genes are TRBV4-3 and TRBJ2-1; 9 bases agree with TRBD2. Germline CDR1 and CDR2: LGHNA and YSLEER. This CDR3 region has 18 residues. V shed 4 bases, J shed 1 base, and the junction held 11 bases outside the gene matches. CDR3 in DNA: TGCGCCAGCAGCCCGGGGGGTAGCGGGGGTATTTCCTACAATGAGCAGTTCTTC. Its translation: CASSPGGSGGISYNEQFF.

J is TRBJ2-7 and V is TRBV27; D is unresolved. CDR1 is MNHEY and CDR2 is SMNVEV in the germline V gene (reference sequence). There are 14 residues in the CDR3. V was pared by 5 bases and J by 4 bases, with 15 bases between. The CDR3 region has the DNA TGTGCCAGCAGTCCGACCTCGACAAGGTACGAGCAGTACTTC. This codes for CASSPTSTRYEQYF.

Concerning this clone itself: The identical CDR3 is also encoded by other nucleotide sequences in the sample. The V call is TRBV28, the J call TRBJ1-5; D gene uncertain. The CDR3 has 15 amino acids. Between the trimmed V and J ends, which lost 4 bases and 1 base, there was a span of 11 bases. CDR1 is MDHEN and CDR2 is SYDVKM in the germline V gene. The CDR3 protein is CASSSTGGSNQPQHF. The CDR3 bases are TGTGCCAGCAGTTCAACCGGAGGCAGCAATCAGCCCCAGCATTTT.

This clone appeared a single time. The rearrangement uses TRBV5-1 and TRBJ2-7; the match to TRBD1 covers 8 bases. Per germline, CDR1 SGHRS and CDR2 YFSETQ. The CDR3 consists of 15 residues. Unmatched junction bases numbered 10, after V lost 4 bases and J lost 4 bases. CDR3 region: CASSHGQGLSYEQYF. The CDR3 DNA reads TGCGCCAGCAGCCACGGACAGGGTTTGTCTTACGAGCAGTACTTC.

V is TRBV6-1 and J is TRBJ2-5; D is ambiguous. TRBJ2-7 matches the DNA end more closely, so the J call is doubtful. The CDR3 is made up of 14 amino acids. Germline CDR1 MNHNS, CDR2 SASEGT. In nucleotides, the CDR3 is TGTGCCAGCAGTGAAGCTCGGGTAGTCTACGAGCAGTACTTC. Translated: CASSEARVVYEQYF.